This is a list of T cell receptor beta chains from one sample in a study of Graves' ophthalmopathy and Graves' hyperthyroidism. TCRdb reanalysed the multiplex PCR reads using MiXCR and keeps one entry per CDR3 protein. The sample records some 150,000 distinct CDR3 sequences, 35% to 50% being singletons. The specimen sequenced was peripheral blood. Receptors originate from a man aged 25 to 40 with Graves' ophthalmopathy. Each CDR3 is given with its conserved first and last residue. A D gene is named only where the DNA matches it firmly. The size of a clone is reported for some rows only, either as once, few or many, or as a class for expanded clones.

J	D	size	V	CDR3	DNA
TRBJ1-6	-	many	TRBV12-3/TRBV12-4	CASSLGIASYNSPLHF	TGTGCCAGCAGTTTAGGGATCGCGTCTTATAATTCACCCCTCCACTTT
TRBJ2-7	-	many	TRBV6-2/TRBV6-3	CASSYAGPLLGRIYEQYF	TGTGCCAGCAGTTACGCGGGACCGCTGTTGGGACGGATCTACGAGCAGTACTTC
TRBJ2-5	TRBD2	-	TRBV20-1	CSARDPRLAGEEEETQYF	TGCAGTGCTAGAGATCCTCGGCTAGCGGGGGAGGAGGAAGAGACCCAGTACTTC
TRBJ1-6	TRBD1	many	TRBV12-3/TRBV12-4	CASSFGQGGNSPLHF	TGTGCCAGCAGTTTTGGTCAGGGGGGCAATTCACCCCTCCACTTT
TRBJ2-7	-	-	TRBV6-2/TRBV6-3	CASSYHGTTTAGEQYF	TGTGCCAGCAGTTACCATGGGACGACAACAGCGGGCGAGCAGTACTTC
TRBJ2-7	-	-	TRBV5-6	CASSPQPTASEQYF	TGTGCCAGCAGCCCCCAACCGACAGCGAGCGAGCAGTACTTC
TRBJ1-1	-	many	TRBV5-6	CASSWTGTEAFF	TGTGCCAGCAGCTGGACGGGCACTGAAGCTTTCTTT
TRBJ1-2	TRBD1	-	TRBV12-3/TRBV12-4	CASSPLQGADYGYTF	TGTGCCAGCAGTCCCCTACAGGGGGCGGACTATGGCTACACCTTC
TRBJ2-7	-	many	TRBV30	CAWSPVGSYEQYF	TGTGCCTGGAGTCCAGTAGGGTCCTACGAGCAGTACTTC
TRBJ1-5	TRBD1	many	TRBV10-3	CAPHGTGGNQPQHF	TGTGCCCCCCACGGAACAGGGGGCAATCAGCCCCAGCATTTT
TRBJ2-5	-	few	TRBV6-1	CASSPYSAKETQYF	TGTGCCAGCAGCCCCTACTCGGCCAAAGAGACCCAGTACTTC
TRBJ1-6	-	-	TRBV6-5	CASSYGSRSGRSPLHF	TGTGCCAGCAGTTACGGTTCGCGTTCGGGAAGATCACCCCTCCACTTT
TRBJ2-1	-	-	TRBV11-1	CASSPGAGDYNEQFF	TGTGCCAGCAGCCCCGGGGCAGGGGACTACAATGAGCAGTTCTTC
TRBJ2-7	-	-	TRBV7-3	CASSPSDPLGEQYF	TGTGCCAGCAGCCCATCGGACCCGTTGGGCGAGCAGTACTTC
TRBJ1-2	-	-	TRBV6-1	CASLNEPQGWHGYTF	TGTGCCAGCTTAAACGAGCCGCAGGGCTGGCATGGCTACACCTTC
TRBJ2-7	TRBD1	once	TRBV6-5	CASSYSRDSSYEQYF	TGTGCCAGCAGTTACTCCCGGGACAGCTCCTACGAGCAGTACTTC
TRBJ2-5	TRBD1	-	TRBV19	CASSMTGTEETQYF	TGTGCCAGTAGTATGACCGGGACAGAAGAGACCCAGTACTTC
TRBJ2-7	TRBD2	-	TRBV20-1	CSARLADYEQYF	TGCAGTGCTAGACTAGCGGACTACGAGCAGTACTTC
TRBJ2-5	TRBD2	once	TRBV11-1	CASSPGGSGMETQYF	TGTGCCAGCAGCCCAGGAGGTAGCGGGATGGAGACCCAGTACTTC
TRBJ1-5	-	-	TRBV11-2	CASSETADRGWNQPQHF	TGTGCCAGCAGCGAGACCGCTGACAGAGGCTGGAATCAGCCCCAGCATTTT
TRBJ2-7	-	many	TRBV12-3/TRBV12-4	CASSLGHTYEQYF	TGTGCCAGCAGTTTAGGCCATACCTACGAGCAGTACTTC
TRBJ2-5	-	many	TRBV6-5	CASSYGGHRRQETQYF	TGTGCCAGCAGTTACGGGGGACACAGGCGCCAAGAGACCCAGTACTTC
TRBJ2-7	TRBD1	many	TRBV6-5	CASRTGTGIFREQYF	TGTGCCAGCAGGACCGGGACAGGGATTTTTAGAGAGCAGTACTTC
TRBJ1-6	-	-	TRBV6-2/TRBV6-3	CASNLQGRTYNSPLHF	TGTGCCAGCAATCTTCAGGGGCGGACCTATAATTCACCCCTCCACTTT
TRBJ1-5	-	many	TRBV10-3	CAISEKQGDQPQHF	TGTGCCATCAGTGAGAAACAGGGCGATCAGCCCCAGCATTTT
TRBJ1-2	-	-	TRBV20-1	CSARRDGSGYTF	TGCAGTGCTAGACGCGACGGGTCCGGCTACACCTTC
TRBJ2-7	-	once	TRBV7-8	CASSSSGGGEQYF	TGTGCCAGCAGCTCCTCAGGGGGAGGAGAGCAGTACTTC
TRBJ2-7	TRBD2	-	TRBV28	CASVMGGQTSYEQYF	TGTGCCAGCGTCATGGGAGGGCAGACTTCCTACGAGCAGTACTTC
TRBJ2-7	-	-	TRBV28	CASSFILALGEQYF	TGTGCCAGCAGTTTTATCCTTGCCCTGGGCGAGCAGTACTTC
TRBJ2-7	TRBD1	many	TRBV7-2	CASSAHRGNYEQYF	TGTGCCAGCAGCGCACACAGGGGAAACTACGAGCAGTACTTC
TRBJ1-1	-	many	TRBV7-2	CASSLAPDTEAFF	TGTGCCAGCAGCTTAGCCCCGGACACTGAAGCTTTCTTT
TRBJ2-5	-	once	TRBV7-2	CASSLVRQETQYF	TGTGCCAGCAGCTTAGTTCGGCAAGAGACCCAGTACTTC
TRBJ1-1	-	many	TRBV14	CASKNRVENTEAFF	TGTGCCAGCAAAAACAGGGTGGAGAACACTGAAGCTTTCTTT
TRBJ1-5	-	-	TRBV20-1	CSAGPDRLYSNQPQHF	TGCAGTGCTGGGCCTGACAGGCTATATAGCAATCAGCCCCAGCATTTT
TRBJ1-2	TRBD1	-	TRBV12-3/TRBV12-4	CASSPRGLEGYTF	TGTGCCAGCAGCCCAAGGGGGCTGGAAGGCTACACCTTC
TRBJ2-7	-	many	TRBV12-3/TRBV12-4	CASSPNPGSYEQYF	TGTGCCAGCAGTCCGAACCCCGGGAGCTACGAGCAGTACTTC
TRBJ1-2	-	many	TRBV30	CAWSSGPSLGYTF	TGTGCCTGGAGTTCTGGGCCGTCCCTGGGCTACACCTTC
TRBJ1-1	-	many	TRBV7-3	CASSPGHSNTEAFF	TGTGCCAGCAGCCCGGGACATTCGAACACTGAAGCTTTCTTT
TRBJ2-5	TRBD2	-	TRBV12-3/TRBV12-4	CASSQGLAGQETQYF	TGTGCCAGCAGTCAAGGACTAGCGGGCCAAGAGACCCAGTACTTC
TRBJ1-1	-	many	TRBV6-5	CASSRPGPAGNEAFF	TGTGCCAGCAGTCGACCAGGACCGGCTGGGAATGAAGCTTTCTTT
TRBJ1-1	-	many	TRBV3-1	CASSQGLVPNTEAFF	TGTGCCAGCAGCCAAGGCTTAGTTCCAAACACTGAAGCTTTCTTT
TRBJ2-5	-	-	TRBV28	CASNIQGLQETQYF	TGTGCCAGCAACATACAGGGTTTACAAGAGACCCAGTACTTC
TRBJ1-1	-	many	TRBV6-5	CASSHPPGRVNTEAFF	TGTGCCAGCAGTCATCCCCCGGGAAGGGTTAACACTGAAGCTTTCTTT
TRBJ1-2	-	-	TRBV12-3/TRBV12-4	CASSPKGGGDYGYTF	TGTGCCAGCAGTCCCAAGGGAGGGGGTGACTATGGCTACACCTTC
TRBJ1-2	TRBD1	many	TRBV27	CASSFRTGFGYGYTF	TGTGCCAGCAGTTTTCGGACAGGGTTTGGTTATGGCTACACCTTC
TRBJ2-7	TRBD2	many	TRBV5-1	CASSREGLAGEQYF	TGCGCCAGCAGCAGAGAGGGACTAGCAGGCGAGCAGTACTTC
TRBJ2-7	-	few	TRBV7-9	CASSTSGRGSEQYF	TGTGCCAGCAGCACCTCGGGACGGGGGTCCGAGCAGTACTTC
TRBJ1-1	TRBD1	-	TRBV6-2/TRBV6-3	CASSIWTGGNTVEAFF	TGTGCCAGCAGTATATGGACAGGAGGGAACACTGTGGAAGCTTTCTTT
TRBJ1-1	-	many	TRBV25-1	CASSEGPNTEAFF	TGTGCCAGCAGCGAGGGACCCAACACTGAAGCTTTCTTT
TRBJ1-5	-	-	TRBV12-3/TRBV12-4	CASSFGGAEGQPQHF	TGTGCCAGCAGTTTTGGTGGGGCGGAGGGTCAGCCCCAGCATTTT
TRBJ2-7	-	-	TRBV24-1	CATSDSGGAYEQYF	TGTGCCACCAGTGACTCGGGGGGCGCCTACGAGCAGTACTTC